The text below deals with one T cell receptor (beta chain). Its antigen is not identified. These data are taken from a study of post-analysis software for immune sequencing data. Findings and limits, study-wide: Patients carried five TRBV segments more frequently than controls did, and TRBV5-6, TRBV5-1 and TRBV20-1 were among them.

V shed 1 base and J shed 8 bases, with 9 bases lying between them. The germline V gene has CDR1 LGHNA and CDR2 YNFKEQ. The CDR3 covers 13 residues. Presence of unique molecular identifiers characterized the TCR beta cDNA libraries. Input amounts of roughly 1 to 10 million T cells were used. These gave roughly 0.5 million cDNA molecules, so each molecule approximated one T cell. Using its own MiXCR run on the PCR reads, TCRdb lists one record per CDR3 protein. The sample consists of hundreds of thousands of distinct CDR3 sequences, approximately 38% of them appearing once. The sample taken for sequencing was blood. The receptor was isolated from a girl aged 2 to 10 with multiple sclerosis. This rearrangement joins TRBV4-2 to TRBJ2-4; maybe TRBD1 (5 bases). CDR3 region: CASSQGQMDIQYF. The CDR3 region has the DNA TGTGCCAGCAGCCAAGGACAGATGGACATTCAGTACTTC.